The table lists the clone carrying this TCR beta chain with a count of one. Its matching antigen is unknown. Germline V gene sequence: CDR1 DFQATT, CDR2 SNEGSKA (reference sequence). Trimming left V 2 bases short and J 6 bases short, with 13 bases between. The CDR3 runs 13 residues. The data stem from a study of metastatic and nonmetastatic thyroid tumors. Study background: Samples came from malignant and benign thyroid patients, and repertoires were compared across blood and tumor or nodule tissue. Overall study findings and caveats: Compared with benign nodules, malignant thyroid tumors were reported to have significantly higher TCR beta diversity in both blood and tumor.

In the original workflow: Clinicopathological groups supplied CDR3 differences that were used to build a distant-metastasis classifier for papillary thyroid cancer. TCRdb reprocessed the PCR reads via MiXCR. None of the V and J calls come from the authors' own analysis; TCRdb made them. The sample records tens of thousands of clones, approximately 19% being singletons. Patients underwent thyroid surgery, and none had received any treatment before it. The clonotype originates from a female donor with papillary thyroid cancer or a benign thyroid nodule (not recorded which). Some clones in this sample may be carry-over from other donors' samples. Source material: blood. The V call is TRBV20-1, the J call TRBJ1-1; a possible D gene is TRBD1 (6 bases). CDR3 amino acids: CSARTIGGPEAFF. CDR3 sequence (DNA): TGCAGTGCTAGAACTATCGGGGGGCCTGAAGCTTTCTTT.